These 4 T cell receptor beta chains were sequenced from one sample in a study of blood T cell repertoires in COVID-19. Profiled with immunoSEQ multiplex PCR; TCRdb holds only in-frame clones, not every one. The sample gives roughly 260,000 clones, roughly 86% of which show up once; over 7.5% is in the top ten. Material for sequencing was peripheral blood. These receptors all stem from a man aged 35 to 55 who had recovered from COVID-19.

The chain uses TRBV4-1 and TRBJ2-7; the match to TRBD2 covers 9 bases. J gave up 0 bases and V 1 base, and 4 bases lay outside the gene matches. CDR3 length: 16 residues. Germline-derived CDR1 and CDR2 are MGHRA and YSYEKL. The CDR3: CASSQVPAGGSYEQYF. The CDR3 DNA reads as TGCGCCAGCAGCCAAGTCCCAGCGGGGGGCTCCTACGAGCAGTACTTC.

This clone was picked up one time. The V call is TRBV10-3, the J call TRBJ2-2; D may be TRBD2 (5 bases). Germline V gene sequence: CDR1 ENHRY, CDR2 SYGVKD. This CDR3 is built from 16 residues. Trimming left V 8 bases short and J 3 bases short, with 19 bases between. The chain's CDR3 is CAIPAGKGADTGELFF. The DNA of the CDR3 is TGTGCCATCCCAGCCGGGAAGGGAGCCGACACCGGGGAGCTGTTTTTT.

A word on this clone: In the same sample, other DNA sequences code for this CDR3. J is TRBJ2-2 and V is TRBV6-2 or TRBV6-3; D remains ambiguous. CDR1 and CDR2 (germline): MNHEY, SVGEGT. V lost 5 bases and J 1 base, leaving 2 bases between the germline ends. The CDR3 spans 12 residues. CDR3 sequence: CASSLNTGELFF. CDR3 bases: TGTGCCAGCAGTCTGAACACCGGGGAGCTGTTTTTT.

J is TRBJ2-7 and V is TRBV5-1; perhaps TRBD2 as D (6 bases). V was pared by 2 bases and J by 2 bases, with 8 bases between. CDR3 length equals 13 residues. Germline V gene data show CDR1 as SGHRS and CDR2 as YFSETQ. The DNA of the CDR3 is TGCGCCAGCAGCTTTACGGGGGCCTACGAGCAGTACTTC. As protein: CASSFTGAYEQYF.